The clone carrying this TCR beta chain was observed a few times. The antigen is unknown. The data are from a study of regulatory T cells in long-lasting Graves disease. The CDR3 extends over 13 amino acids. Germline CDR1 SEHNR, CDR2 FQNEAQ (reference sequence). The V end was cut by 1 base, the J end by 3 bases, with 5 bases between. Building of the TCR beta libraries involved iRepertoire HTBI primers and Arm-PCR of CDR3 regions. MiXCR, run by TCRdb on the multiplex PCR reads, gives a single entry per CDR3 protein. The data show around 400,000 distinct CDR3 sequences, around a sixth seen once. Sample time point: newly diagnosed GD, antithyroid drugs for less than 3 months. From RNA extracted from PBMCs, the TCR library was made. Whole-study findings and limits: Persistent cases of Graves' showed reduced TCR diversity relative to newly diagnosed patients. Sharing of public clonotypes was greater in persistent patients (around 3,000) than in new patients (roughly 970). Under persistent disease, TRBV28, TRBJ1-2 and TRBJ2-5 were used preferentially.

Sample: peripheral blood mononuclear cells (PBMCs), taken at new diagnosis, from a patient treated with antithyroid drugs. The receptor comes from a female donor with Graves disease. This chain joins TRBV7-9 and TRBJ2-3; no reliable D call. The CDR3 spells CASSLDVTDTQYF. In DNA, the CDR3 is TGTGCCAGCAGCTTAGACGTTACAGATACGCAGTATTTT.